Sequencing of this T cell receptor beta chain was carried out in a study of beta chain features in type 1 diabetes. Overall study context: Patients shared similar age, gender and cell yields with healthy donors.

Reverse transcription of all isolated RNA meant that expressed TCRB transcripts were sequenced. Measured with immunoSEQ multiplex PCR; TCRdb has only the in-frame clones, and not every one. Here the sample spans about 250,000 clones, 11% to 15% being singletons. In its sample, this clone was seen a few times. Its antigen is as yet unknown. Study findings and constraints: Shorter templates may be favored by PCR, equally so in patients and controls. HLA effects on TCRB rearrangement stayed unresolved here.

Central memory, naive, regulatory and stem cell-like memory CD4+ cells were sorted by CD45RO/CCR7/CD25/CD127/CD95/CD27. Between the trimmed V and J ends, which lost 3 bases and 4 bases, there was a span of 10 bases. Germline V gene sequence: CDR1 KGHSH, CDR2 LQKENI. The CDR3 is 13 residues long. The sequence was collected from a woman between 35 and 50 years old in good health. This chain connects TRBV18 to TRBJ2-7, with D perhaps TRBD1 (5 bases). Specimen: naive CD4+ T cells from blood. This chain's CDR3 is CASSPPPGYEQYF. Here the CDR3 DNA reads TGTGCCAGCTCACCGCCGCCAGGGTACGAGCAGTACTTC. The complete variable domain, with remaining parts taken from reference TRBV18 and TRBJ2-7, reads NAGVMQNPRHLVRRRGQEARLRCSPMKGHSHVYWYRQLPEEGLKFMVYLQKENIIDESGMPKERFSAEFPKEGPSILRIQQVVRGDSAAYFCASSPPPGYEQYFGPGTRLTVT.